The T cell receptor (beta chain) under discussion was sequenced for a study of technical replicates of blood from a few donors. Libraries were prepared by immunoSEQ multiplex PCR; TCRdb keeps only in-frame clonotypes and omits some of them. The sample shows more than 80,000 clones, approximately 96% of them seen only once. Germline V gene lookup returns CDR1 LNHDA and CDR2 SQIVND (reference sequence). Deletions cut 3 bases from V and 1 base from J, with 6 bases between. CDR3 length equals 14 residues. This clonotype was obtained from a human donor in good health. Sequences were obtained from T cells isolated from PBMCs. The chain combines TRBV19 with TRBJ2-2; the D is unclear. CDR3: CASSIGQNTGELFF. CDR3 coding DNA: TGTGCCAGTAGTATTGGGCAGAACACCGGGGAGCTGTTTTTT.